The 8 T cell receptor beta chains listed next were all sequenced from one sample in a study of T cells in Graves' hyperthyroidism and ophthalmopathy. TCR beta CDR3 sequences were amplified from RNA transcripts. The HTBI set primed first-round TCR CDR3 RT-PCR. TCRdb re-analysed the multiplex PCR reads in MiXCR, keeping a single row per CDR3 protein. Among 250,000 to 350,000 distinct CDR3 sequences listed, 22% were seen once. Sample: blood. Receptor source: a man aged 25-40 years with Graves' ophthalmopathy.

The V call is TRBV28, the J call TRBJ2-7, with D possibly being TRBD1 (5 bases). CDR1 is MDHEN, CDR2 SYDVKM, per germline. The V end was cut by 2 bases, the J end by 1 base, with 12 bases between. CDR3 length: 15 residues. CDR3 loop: CASSLGRTISYEQYF. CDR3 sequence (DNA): TGTGCCAGCAGTTTAGGCAGGACAATATCCTACGAGCAGTACTTC. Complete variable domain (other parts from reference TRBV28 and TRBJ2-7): DVKVTQSSRYLVKRTGEKVFLECVQDMDHENMFWYRQDPGLGLRLIYFSYDVKMKEKGDIPEGYSVSREKKERFSLILESASTNQTSMYLCASSLGRTISYEQYFGPGTRLTVT.

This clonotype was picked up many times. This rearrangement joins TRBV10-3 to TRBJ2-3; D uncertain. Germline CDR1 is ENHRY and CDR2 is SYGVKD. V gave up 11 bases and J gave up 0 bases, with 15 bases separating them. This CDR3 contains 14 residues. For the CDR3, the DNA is TGTGCCGTAAGGCTCGCGCCAAGCACAGATACGCAGTATTTT. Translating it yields CAVRLAPSTDTQYF.

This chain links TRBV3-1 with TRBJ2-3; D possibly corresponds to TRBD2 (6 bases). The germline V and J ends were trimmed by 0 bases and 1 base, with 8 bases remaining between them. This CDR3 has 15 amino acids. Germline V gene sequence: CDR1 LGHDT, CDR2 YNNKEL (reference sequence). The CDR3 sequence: CASSQEGGRTDTQYF. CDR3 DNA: TGTGCCAGCAGCCAAGAGGGAGGCCGCACAGATACGCAGTATTTT.

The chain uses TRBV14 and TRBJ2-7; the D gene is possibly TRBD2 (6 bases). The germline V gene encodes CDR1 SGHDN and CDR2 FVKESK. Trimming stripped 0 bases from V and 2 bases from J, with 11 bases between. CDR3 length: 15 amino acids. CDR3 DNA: TGTGCCAGCAGCCAAGATCATGGGAGGACCTACGAGCAGTACTTC. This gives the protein CASSQDHGRTYEQYF. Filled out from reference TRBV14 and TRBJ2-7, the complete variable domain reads EAGVTQFPSHSVIEKGQTVTLRCDPISGHDNLYWYRRVMGKEIKFLLHFVKESKQDESGMPNNRFLAERTGGTYSTLKVQPAELEDSGVYFCASSQDHGRTYEQYFGPGTRLTVT.

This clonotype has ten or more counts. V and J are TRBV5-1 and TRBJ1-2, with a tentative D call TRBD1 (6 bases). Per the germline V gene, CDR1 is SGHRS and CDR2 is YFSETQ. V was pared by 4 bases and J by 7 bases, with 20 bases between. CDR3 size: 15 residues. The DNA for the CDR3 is TGCGCCAGCAGCCCGTACCAGCGGGACACACGTGGCTACACCTTC. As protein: CASSPYQRDTRGYTF.

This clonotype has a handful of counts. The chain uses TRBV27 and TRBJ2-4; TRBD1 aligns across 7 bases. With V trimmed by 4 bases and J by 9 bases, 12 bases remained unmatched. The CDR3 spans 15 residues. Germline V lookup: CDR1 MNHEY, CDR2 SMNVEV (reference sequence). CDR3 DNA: TGTGCCAGCAGTTCCGACAGGGCGCACAGTAGCATTCAGTACTTC. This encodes CASSSDRAHSSIQYF.

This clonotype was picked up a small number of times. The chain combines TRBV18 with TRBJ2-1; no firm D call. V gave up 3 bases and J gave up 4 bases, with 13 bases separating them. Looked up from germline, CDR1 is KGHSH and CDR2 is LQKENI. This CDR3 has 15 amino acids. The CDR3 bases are TGTGCCAGCTCACCGGAATTAGGAGTTTACAATGAGCAGTTCTTC. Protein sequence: CASSPELGVYNEQFF.

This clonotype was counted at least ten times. The DNA for the CDR3 is TGTGCCAGCAGTCGTGCGGCAGGCCCTGGGGAGCAGTACTTC. Translation gives CASSRAAGPGEQYF. This rearrangement joins TRBV28 to TRBJ2-7; no definite D call. Trimming removed 5 bases at V and 7 bases at J, with 18 bases between. CDR3 length: 14 residues. Germline V gene data show CDR1 as MDHEN and CDR2 as SYDVKM.